These T cell receptor beta chains were read from a single sample in a study of cytomegalovirus exposure and HLA in healthy donors. TCRdb's table, derived via immunoSEQ multiplex PCR, lists solely in-frame clones and lacks some. The sample carries roughly 150,000 clones, 76% recorded once. The sequenced sample was PBMCs. The receptors shown here come from a man in his forties in good health and CMV-seronegative. The CDR3 runs from the conserved cysteine through the conserved F or W. A D gene is named only where the DNA matches it firmly. Size values are once, few and many counts, or a class for expanded clones, and some rows have none.

size: -
V: TRBV9
D: -
J: TRBJ1-1
CDR3: CASSVARSNTEAFF
DNA: TGTGCCAGCAGCGTAGCCAGATCGAACACTGAAGCTTTCTTT

size: once
V: TRBV5-1
D: TRBD2
J: TRBJ2-5
CDR3: CASSLLLAGDIVETQYF
DNA: TGCGCCAGCAGCTTGTTGCTAGCGGGAGATATTGTGGAGACCCAGTACTTC

size: -
V: TRBV5-1
D: TRBD1
J: TRBJ2-3
CDR3: CASSLGQGGTDTQYF
DNA: TGCGCCAGCAGCTTGGGCCAGGGGGGCACAGATACGCAGTATTTT

size: -
V: TRBV19
D: -
J: TRBJ2-7
CDR3: CASSIAGHGYEQYF
DNA: TGTGCCAGTAGTATCGCCGGACACGGCTACGAGCAGTACTTC

size: -
V: TRBV7-6
D: TRBD1
J: TRBJ2-3
CDR3: CASSLAQGSDTQYF
DNA: TGTGCCAGCAGCTTAGCACAGGGGTCAGATACGCAGTATTTT

size: -
V: TRBV5-4
D: -
J: TRBJ2-5
CDR3: CASSLLLSSDQQETQYF
DNA: TGTGCCAGCAGCTTGTTGCTATCCTCCGATCAACAAGAGACCCAGTACTTC

size: -
V: TRBV7-9
D: -
J: TRBJ2-1
CDR3: CSSSSSGNEQFF
DNA: TGTTCCAGCAGCTCATCAGGGAATGAGCAGTTCTTC

size: -
V: TRBV4-2
D: TRBD2
J: TRBJ2-3
CDR3: CASSQATSGGGTDTQYF
DNA: TGTGCCAGCAGCCAAGCAACTAGCGGGGGGGGCACAGATACGCAGTATTTT

size: -
V: TRBV5-6
D: -
J: TRBJ2-1
CDR3: CASSWWGNNEQFF
DNA: TGTGCCAGCAGCTGGTGGGGCAACAATGAGCAGTTCTTC

size: -
V: TRBV7-9
D: TRBD1
J: TRBJ1-2
CDR3: CASSRQGPYGYTF
DNA: TGTGCCAGCAGCCGACAGGGGCCCTATGGCTACACCTTC

size: -
V: TRBV6-5
D: -
J: TRBJ1-2
CDR3: CASSYLGQGHGYTF
DNA: TGTGCCAGCAGTTATTTGGGGCAGGGCCATGGCTACACCTTC

size: few
V: TRBV29-1
D: -
J: TRBJ2-7
CDR3: CSVGGGRYEQYF
DNA: TGCAGCGTTGGGGGGGGGCGTTACGAGCAGTACTTC

size: few
V: TRBV18
D: TRBD2
J: TRBJ2-5
CDR3: CASSPRASGRASQETQYF
DNA: TGTGCCAGCTCACCACGTGCTAGCGGGAGGGCCAGTCAAGAGACCCAGTACTTC

size: few
V: TRBV29-1
D: -
J: TRBJ2-7
CDR3: CSVKTGIDSYEQYF
DNA: TGCAGCGTTAAGACCGGGATTGACTCCTACGAGCAGTACTTC

size: -
V: TRBV7-9
D: -
J: TRBJ1-5
CDR3: CASSWGGSQPQHF
DNA: TGTGCCAGCAGCTGGGGGGGCTCTCAGCCCCAGCATTTT

size: few
V: TRBV6-6
D: -
J: TRBJ1-1
CDR3: CASSYLTRDTEAFF
DNA: TGTGCCAGCAGTTACCTTACTAGGGACACTGAAGCTTTCTTT

size: -
V: TRBV4-1
D: TRBD1
J: TRBJ1-2
CDR3: CASSPNGRGRDYGYTF
DNA: TGCGCCAGCAGCCCAAACGGGAGGGGGCGCGACTATGGCTACACCTTC

size: -
V: TRBV6-6
D: TRBD2
J: TRBJ2-3
CDR3: CASIDSGRGTDTQYF
DNA: TGTGCCAGCATTGATAGCGGGAGAGGCACAGATACGCAGTATTTT

size: once
V: TRBV4-3
D: TRBD2
J: TRBJ2-5
CDR3: CASSQERAGTSGGETQYF
DNA: TGCGCCAGCAGCCAAGAGAGGGCTGGGACTAGTGGGGGAGAGACCCAGTACTTC

size: -
V: TRBV29-1
D: -
J: TRBJ1-5
CDR3: CSVRVTNSNQPQHF
DNA: TGCAGCGTTCGCGTTACTAATAGCAATCAGCCCCAGCATTTT

size: -
V: TRBV19
D: -
J: TRBJ1-5
CDR3: CASRESQRVRQPQHF
DNA: TGTGCCAGTAGAGAATCCCAGAGGGTGCGTCAGCCCCAGCATTTT

size: -
V: TRBV5-4
D: -
J: TRBJ1-2
CDR3: CASSLGQEYYGYTF
DNA: TGTGCCAGCAGCTTGGGGCAGGAATACTATGGCTACACCTTC

size: -
V: TRBV7-2
D: -
J: TRBJ2-7
CDR3: CASSLRQTSYEQYF
DNA: TGTGCCAGCAGCTTAAGACAGACCTCCTACGAGCAGTACTTC

size: -
V: TRBV19
D: TRBD1
J: TRBJ2-5
CDR3: CASSPPGQFQETQYF
DNA: TGTGCCAGTAGTCCCCCGGGACAGTTCCAAGAGACCCAGTACTTC

size: -
V: TRBV5-1
D: -
J: TRBJ2-5
CDR3: CASSLASGVKETQYF
DNA: TGCGCCAGCAGCTTGGCTTCCGGGGTGAAGGAGACCCAGTACTTC

size: -
V: TRBV9
D: -
J: TRBJ2-1
CDR3: CASSSRGGGNEQFF
DNA: TGTGCCAGCAGCTCACGGGGTGGAGGGAATGAGCAGTTCTTC

size: few
V: TRBV5-6
D: -
J: TRBJ2-7
CDR3: CASSPRHEQYF
DNA: TGTGCCAGCAGCCCTCGCCACGAGCAGTACTTC

size: -
V: TRBV7-2
D: -
J: TRBJ1-1
CDR3: CASSRNRDTEAFF
DNA: TGTGCCAGCAGTCGTAACAGGGACACTGAAGCTTTCTTT

size: -
V: TRBV5-1
D: TRBD1
J: TRBJ1-1
CDR3: CASSLVSTGESFF
DNA: TGCGCCAGCAGCTTGGTGTCAACAGGGGAATCTTTCTTT

size: -
V: TRBV5-4
D: TRBD1
J: TRBJ1-6
CDR3: CASSFIPGQGANSPLHF
DNA: TGTGCCAGCAGCTTCATACCGGGACAGGGGGCGAATTCACCCCTCCACTTT

size: -
V: TRBV27
D: -
J: TRBJ2-2
CDR3: CASYRRASAMNTGELFF
DNA: TGTGCCAGCTATCGTCGGGCTAGCGCGATGAACACCGGGGAGCTGTTTTTT